This T cell receptor (beta chain) was profiled in a study of T cell repertoires in cytomegalovirus infection. TCRdb used MiXCR to reprocess the reads, holding one entry per CDR3 protein. The repertoire holds about 490,000 distinct CDR3 sequences, with around 11% as singletons. The receptor's source is a human donor in good health (CMV status not recorded). Some clones in this sample may be carry-over from other donors' samples. Sequenced sample: PBMCs.

CDR3 protein: CASSSGEGDTQYF. CDR3 DNA sequence: TGCGCCAGCAGCTCGGGGGAAGGAGATACGCAGTATTTT. The rearrangement joins TRBV5-1 to TRBJ2-3; D might be TRBD2 (6 bases). The V gene's germline CDR1 is SGHRS and CDR2 YFSETQ. V shed 3 bases and J shed 5 bases, with 10 bases lying between them. CDR3 length equals 13 residues.